Sequencing of this TCR beta chain was carried out in a study of neurological immune-mediated disorders. One entry per CDR3 protein results from TCRdb running MiXCR on the 5' RACE reads. The table includes about 79,000 distinct CDR3 sequences, 13% to 15% detected once. This clonotype came up many times. Germline CDR1 is SGHDT and CDR2 is YYEEEE. V was cut by 4 bases and J by 3 bases, with 16 bases left in between. The CDR3 length is 16 residues. The chain couples TRBV5-6 to TRBJ2-2; D gene unclear. The sample taken for sequencing was PBMCs. This clonotype was sampled from a woman aged 50 to 60 in good health. Here the CDR3 reads CASSPYSSRDTGELFF. CDR3 bases: TGTGCCAGCAGCCCGTACTCCTCTCGGGACACCGGGGAGCTGTTTTTT.